One and the same sample provided the 28 T cell receptor beta chains below, sequenced in a study of PD-L1 blockade in urothelial cancer. Noted time point: peripheral blood 6 weeks after treatment start. Only in-frame clones appear in the TCRdb table, and some are missing; sequencing was by immunoSEQ multiplex PCR. The sample consists of about 45,000 clones, 82% of them appearing once. The sequences come from PBMCs, collected around atezolizumab (anti-PD-L1) treatment. Every receptor here comes from a man in his fifties or sixties with urothelial cancer.

CDR3 sequence (DNA): TGCGCCAGCAGCTTGGATCGAGCTGAGCAGTTCTTC. Encoded protein: CASSLDRAEQFF. V usage is TRBV5-1 and J usage is TRBJ2-1; no clear D. V was clipped by 0 bases and J by 9 bases, with 7 bases between them. This CDR3 comprises 12 residues. Germline CDR1 is SGHRS and CDR2 is YFSETQ.

This clone appeared once. This rearrangement joins TRBV7-2 to TRBJ2-7, with 8 positions matching TRBD2. Trimming removed 5 bases from V and 6 bases from J; junction bases left unmatched: 9. Germline assignment: CDR1 SGHTA and CDR2 FQGNSA. The CDR3 loop spans 14 amino acids. CDR3 sequence reads: CASSLRGGPPEQYF. The CDR3 DNA follows: TGTGCCAGCAGCCTACGGGGGGGTCCCCCCGAGCAGTACTTC.

The V and J genes are TRBV28 and TRBJ2-2; D perhaps matches TRBD1 (5 bases). From germline, CDR1 is MDHEN and CDR2 SYDVKM. The CDR3 has 16 residues. V was shortened by 4 bases and J by 7 bases, with 19 bases between the two germline ends. The CDR3 coding sequence is TGTGCCAGCAGTTCCCACATAGGGCCTCAGGGCGGGGAGCTGTTTTTT. Protein: CASSSHIGPQGGELFF.

This clone was counted only a few times. The chain has TRBV4-2 and TRBJ2-1; the match to TRBD2 covers 7 bases. Trimming at V came to 0 bases and at J to 5 bases, leaving 7 bases not matched to a gene. This CDR3 spans 16 amino acids. The germline CDR1 and CDR2 sequences are LGHNA and YNFKEQ. The CDR3 nucleotides are TGTGCCAGCAGCCAAGATTTGCGGGGGAGCAACAATGAGCAGTTCTTC. Translating it yields CASSQDLRGSNNEQFF.

This clone was counted a few times. This chain links TRBV21-1 with TRBJ1-2; the table's D call TRBD1 went unverified against the DNA. TRBV21-1 is given as a pseudogene. CDR3 length: 16 residues. CDR3 sequence reads: CASSKAPQGIGPGYTF. The CDR3 coding sequence is TGTGCCAGCAGCAAAGCACCACAGGGAATAGGTCCGGGCTACACCTTC.

This clone came up once. The chain links TRBV4-1 to TRBJ2-3, with no clear D. V lost 2 bases, J lost 2 bases, and 2 bases lay in between. The CDR3 consists of 12 residues. Germline CDR1 MGHRA, CDR2 YSYEKL. CDR3 sequence: CASSQHTDTQYF. CDR3 DNA sequence: TGCGCCAGCAGCCAACACACAGATACGCAGTATTTT.

The V gene is TRBV9, the J gene TRBJ2-1, with 11 nucleotides matching TRBD2. The CDR3 consists of 13 residues. Per the germline V gene, CDR1 is SGDLS and CDR2 is YYNGEE. Germline trimming cut 4 bases from V and 12 bases from J; bases unmatched to any gene: 6. The CDR3 spells CASSNGLAGGQFF. CDR3 sequence (DNA): TGTGCCAGCAGCAACGGACTAGCGGGTGGGCAGTTCTTC.

The J gene is TRBJ1-4, the V gene TRBV28; D is unresolved. Looked up from germline, CDR1 is MDHEN and CDR2 is SYDVKM. With 6 bases removed from V and 4 bases from J, the gap between germline ends came to 15 bases. This CDR3 has 15 residues. The CDR3 spells CASSPLPGFNEKLFF. CDR3 in DNA: TGTGCCAGCAGCCCGTTGCCGGGGTTTAATGAAAAACTGTTTTTT.

Concerning this clone: The same CDR3 is also encoded by other DNA sequences in this sample. V and J are TRBV10-3 and TRBJ2-3, with TRBD1 identical over 7 bases. Germline trimming cut 0 bases from V and 3 bases from J; bases unmatched to any gene: 0. The CDR3 consists of 14 residues. Germline V gene data show CDR1 as ENHRY and CDR2 as SYGVKD. CDR3 loop: CAISESTGTDTQYF. The CDR3 DNA sequence: TGTGCCATCAGTGAGTCGACAGGGACAGATACGCAGTATTTT.

The J gene is TRBJ1-3, the V gene TRBV18, with TRBD1 as a possible D gene (5 bases). V lost 3 bases and J lost 0, with 15 bases in between. The CDR3 extends over 17 amino acids. Germline V gene data show CDR1 as KGHSH and CDR2 as LQKENI. CDR3 sequence reads: CASSPAQALDSGNTIYF. The CDR3 DNA sequence: TGTGCCAGCTCACCGGCACAGGCTCTTGACTCTGGAAACACCATATATTTT.

This clone turned up a few times. The chain is built from TRBV7-6 and TRBJ2-2; no firm D call. There are 16 residues in the CDR3. V lost 1 base, J lost 5 bases, and 14 bases lay in between. Germline V gene lookup returns CDR1 SGHVS and CDR2 FNYEAQ. CDR3 bases: TGTGCCAGCAGCTTAGTTCCCGGAGTAGGAACCGGGGAGCTGTTTTTT. This gives the protein CASSLVPGVGTGELFF.

This clone was observed once. The chain couples TRBV25-1 to TRBJ2-2; tentative D call: TRBD1 (5 bases). V lost 4 bases to trimming and J lost 2 bases, with 14 bases between them. Germline loops: CDR1 MGHDK, CDR2 SYGVNS. The CDR3 is made up of 16 amino acids. The CDR3, as DNA: TGTGCCAGCAGTGGACCACGACAGTACAACACCGGGGAGCTGTTTTTT. It encodes CASSGPRQYNTGELFF.

The chain couples TRBV28 to TRBJ1-1, with D perhaps TRBD1 (6 bases). The CDR3 loop spans 15 amino acids. The germline CDR1 and CDR2 sequences are MDHEN and SYDVKM. V lost 8 bases, J lost 0 bases, and 16 bases lay in between. CDR3 protein: CASALGQRMNTEAFF. The CDR3 coding sequence is TGTGCCAGCGCACTAGGACAGCGCATGAACACTGAAGCTTTCTTT. Based on the CDR3 plus reference TRBV28 and TRBJ1-1, the full variable domain is DVKVTQSSRYLVKRTGEKVFLECVQDMDHENMFWYRQDPGLGLRLIYFSYDVKMKEKGDIPEGYSVSREKKERFSLILESASTNQTSMYLCASALGQRMNTEAFFGQGTRLTVV.

This chain connects TRBV30 to TRBJ2-7, with D uncertain. Deletions cut 3 bases from V and 0 bases from J, with 12 bases between. The V gene's germline CDR1 is GTSNPN and CDR2 SVGIG (reference sequence). This CDR3 contains 14 residues. This CDR3 is CAWSALEISYEQYF. The CDR3 region has the DNA TGTGCCTGGAGCGCCCTAGAGATCTCCTACGAGCAGTACTTC.

The J gene is TRBJ1-2, the V gene TRBV5-4; D is perhaps TRBD1 (6 bases). The CDR3 sequence is 14 residues long. Germline V gene data show CDR1 as SGHNT and CDR2 as YYREEE (reference sequence). The germline V and J ends were trimmed by 4 bases and 2 bases, with 12 bases remaining between them. The CDR3 reads CASSRGQENYGYTF. The CDR3 nucleotides are TGTGCCAGCAGCAGGGGACAAGAAAACTATGGCTACACCTTC.

This chain connects TRBV29-1 to TRBJ1-1; possible D gene TRBD1, 6 bases. V was shortened by 0 bases and J by 2 bases, with 10 bases between the two germline ends. CDR3 length: 14 amino acids. Germline V gene data show CDR1 as SQVTM and CDR2 as ANQGSEA. The CDR3, as DNA: TGCAGCGTTGAAGAGGACAGTTTCAACACTGAAGCTTTCTTT. It codes for CSVEEDSFNTEAFF.

The rearrangement joins TRBV28 to TRBJ1-3; maybe TRBD1 (6 bases). The CDR3 has 20 residues. V gave up 2 bases and J gave up 2 bases, with 25 bases separating them. CDR1 and CDR2 from the germline V gene are MDHEN and SYDVKM. The CDR3 region is CASSLRTPYRVEGPGNTIYF. The CDR3 DNA is TGTGCCAGCAGTTTAAGAACCCCCTACAGGGTAGAAGGACCTGGAAACACCATATATTTT.

The chain joins TRBV6-5 to TRBJ1-1, with 7 bases lining up with TRBD1. The junction had 8 bases not matched to a gene; V was cut back by 4 bases and J by 3 bases. The CDR3 has 15 residues. CDR1 is MNHEY and CDR2 is SVGAGI in the germline V gene. Here the CDR3 DNA reads TGTGCCAGCAGTTTAGGGACAGCAAGGTACACTGAAGCTTTCTTT. Translated, it gives CASSLGTARYTEAFF.

The chain joins TRBV11-2 to TRBJ2-5; D is possibly TRBD2 (5 bases). This CDR3 has 18 amino acids. Per germline, CDR1 SGHAT and CDR2 FQNNGV. V lost 4 bases to trimming and J lost 2 bases, with 23 bases between them. In nucleotides, the CDR3 is TGTGCCAGCAGCTCAGGACGCGATAATATAGCGAATCAAGAGACCCAGTACTTC. It is translated as CASSSGRDNIANQETQYF.

This sequence joins TRBV29-1 and TRBJ1-5; no clear D gene. The germline V gene has CDR1 SQVTM and CDR2 ANQGSEA. The CDR3 is 14 amino acids. The ends were cut back, 4 bases at V and 7 bases at J, with 17 bases in the middle. CDR3: CSVGAGPPGQPQHF. The DNA for the CDR3 is TGCAGCGTTGGAGCGGGCCCGCCAGGCCAGCCCCAGCATTTT. Full variable domain (rest looked up from reference TRBV29-1 and TRBJ1-5): SAVISQKPSRDICQRGTSLTIQCQVDSQVTMMFWYRQQPGQSLTLIATANQGSEATYESGFVIDKFPISRPNLTFSTLTVSNMSPEDSSIYLCSVGAGPPGQPQHFGDGTRLSIL.

In nucleotides, the CDR3 is TGTGCCAGCAAGGTACGGACAGCTTCGAACACCGGGGAGCTGTTTTTT. It codes for CASKVRTASNTGELFF. The V gene is TRBV5-8, the J gene TRBJ2-2, with a possible D match to TRBD1 (6 bases). V lost 6 bases to trimming and J lost 0 bases, with 15 bases between them. Germline V gene data show CDR1 as SGHTS and CDR2 as YDEGEE. The CDR3 consists of 16 residues.

This clone was seen a single time. The rearrangement joins TRBV6-1 to TRBJ1-1; D call uncertain. The CDR3 length is 11 residues. Trimming left V 7 bases short and J 6 bases short, with 9 bases between. Germline V gene data show CDR1 as MNHNS and CDR2 as SASEGT. The CDR3 region has the DNA TGTGCCAGCACCCCGGTCGCTGAAGCTTTCTTT. Its translation: CASTPVAEAFF.

The chain uses TRBV10-3 and TRBJ2-2, with D tentatively TRBD2 (6 bases). Trimming removed 6 bases from V and 8 bases from J, with 19 bases in between. Germline assignment: CDR1 ENHRY and CDR2 SYGVKD. The CDR3 extends over 15 amino acids. CDR3 bases: TGTGCCATCAGGAGGGACTCAATAGGCGTAGGGGAGCTGTTTTTT. Amino acid sequence: CAIRRDSIGVGELFF.

The V call is TRBV5-4, the J call TRBJ1-2, with D possibly matching TRBD1 (5 bases). This CDR3 contains 13 residues. Trimming left V 4 bases short and J 2 bases short, with 9 bases between. CDR1 is SGHNT, CDR2 YYREEE, per germline (reference sequence). The CDR3 region is CASSAGLNYGYTF. CDR3 in DNA: TGTGCCAGCAGCGCGGGACTGAACTATGGCTACACCTTC.

This clone was seen once. The J gene is TRBJ2-1, the V gene TRBV5-1, with D possibly being TRBD2 (6 bases). Per the germline V gene, CDR1 is SGHRS and CDR2 is YFSETQ. This CDR3 has 15 residues. V dropped 0 bases and J dropped 2 bases, with 9 bases sitting between them. The DNA for the CDR3 is TGCGCCAGCAGCTTGGCGGGAGACGCCTACAATGAGCAGTTCTTC. It is translated as CASSLAGDAYNEQFF.

This chain links TRBV5-8 with TRBJ2-7, with TRBD2 matching 11 bases. The CDR3 sequence is 18 residues long. J was trimmed by 1 base and V by 5 bases; bases with no gene match: 14. Per germline, CDR1 SGHTS and CDR2 YDEGEE. The CDR3 coding sequence is TGTGCCAGCAGTCCTCTTAGCGGGAGGGCCCCCTTTTCCTACGAGCAGTACTTC. Its protein is CASSPLSGRAPFSYEQYF.

CDR3 DNA sequence: TGCGCCAGCAGCTTGGGGACAGGGAAAAGTCAGCCCCAGCATTTT. Translating gives CASSLGTGKSQPQHF. The chain combines TRBV5-1 with TRBJ1-5; 8 bases line up with TRBD1. Germline loops: CDR1 SGHRS, CDR2 YFSETQ. This CDR3 has 15 residues. Unmatched junction bases numbered 5, after V lost 0 bases and J lost 6 bases.

This clone showed up just a few times. The chain's CDR3 is CASSLYRGHGYTF. DNA of the CDR3: TGTGCCAGCAGCTTGTACAGGGGACATGGCTACACCTTC. The J gene is TRBJ1-2, the V gene TRBV5-6, with 7 bases aligning to TRBD1. CDR3 length equals 13 residues. V gave up 1 base and J gave up 6 bases; unmatched junction bases: 3. Germline V gives CDR1 SGHDT, CDR2 YYEEEE.